Listed below are T cell receptor beta chains from one sample, sequenced in a study of blood T cell repertoires in COVID-19. Profiled with immunoSEQ multiplex PCR; TCRdb holds only in-frame clones, not every one. The sample holds roughly 110,000 clones, 75% to 90% seen once. Sequenced material: peripheral blood. These receptors all stem from a woman aged 60-75 years with COVID-19, enrolled during active disease. CDR3s include the opening cysteine and the closing phenylalanine or tryptophan. D genes are given only for firm matches. Clone sizes are given selectively: once, few, many, or a class where the clone is expanded.

D gene: NA
clone size: once
J gene: TRBJ2-5
V gene: TRBV9
CDR3 protein: CASSVEPEQETQYF
CDR3 DNA: TGTGCCAGCAGCGTAGAACCGGAGCAAGAGACCCAGTACTTC

D gene: TRBD1
clone size: NA
J gene: TRBJ1-5
V gene: TRBV18
CDR3 protein: CASSPSTGDTNQPQHF
CDR3 DNA: TGTGCCAGCTCACCATCGACAGGGGACACCAATCAGCCCCAGCATTTT

D gene: NA
clone size: NA
J gene: TRBJ2-5
V gene: TRBV30
CDR3 protein: CAWSGRSQETQYF
CDR3 DNA: TGTGCCTGGAGTGGTCGCAGCCAAGAGACCCAGTACTTC

D gene: TRBD2
clone size: NA
J gene: TRBJ2-5
V gene: TRBV5-6
CDR3 protein: CASSGGLAETQYF
CDR3 DNA: TGTGCCAGCAGCGGGGGACTAGCAGAGACCCAGTACTTC

D gene: NA
clone size: NA
J gene: TRBJ1-2
V gene: TRBV6-5
CDR3 protein: CASSPTTRTLYGYTF
CDR3 DNA: TGTGCCAGCAGCCCAACTACGAGAACGTTGTATGGCTACACCTTC

D gene: NA
clone size: once
J gene: TRBJ1-2
V gene: TRBV28
CDR3 protein: CASSFPRGWYGYTF
CDR3 DNA: TGTGCCAGCAGTTTCCCCCGGGGGTGGTATGGCTACACCTTC

D gene: TRBD1
clone size: once
J gene: TRBJ1-5
V gene: TRBV4-1
CDR3 protein: CASSQEGQGGQPQHF
CDR3 DNA: TGCGCCAGCAGCCAAGAGGGACAGGGAGGTCAGCCCCAGCATTTT

D gene: NA
clone size: NA
J gene: TRBJ1-3
V gene: TRBV6-5
CDR3 protein: CASSYREGTGNTIYF
CDR3 DNA: TGTGCCAGCAGTTACAGGGAGGGAACTGGAAACACCATATATTTT

D gene: NA
clone size: NA
J gene: TRBJ2-2
V gene: TRBV4-2
CDR3 protein: CASSQDPVHTGELFF
CDR3 DNA: TGTGCCAGCAGCCAAGATCCAGTACACACCGGGGAGCTGTTTTTT

D gene: NA
clone size: NA
J gene: TRBJ1-1
V gene: TRBV6-5
CDR3 protein: CASTPKHPGAFF
CDR3 DNA: TGTGCCAGCACCCCGAAACACCCGGGGGCTTTCTTT

D gene: NA
clone size: NA
J gene: TRBJ1-2
V gene: TRBV3-1/TRBV3-2
CDR3 protein: CASSPSRRVGRGTHGYTF
CDR3 DNA: TGTGCCAGCAGCCCAAGTCGGAGAGTGGGGAGGGGGACTCATGGCTACACCTTC

D gene: NA
clone size: NA
J gene: TRBJ2-1
V gene: TRBV5-8
CDR3 protein: CASSRTRERLYNEQFF
CDR3 DNA: TGTGCCAGCAGCCGAACCCGGGAACGTCTCTACAATGAGCAGTTCTTC

D gene: TRBD2
clone size: NA
J gene: TRBJ2-1
V gene: TRBV11-1
CDR3 protein: CASSLGTSGYNEQFF
CDR3 DNA: TGTGCCAGCAGCTTAGGCACTAGCGGGTACAATGAGCAGTTCTTC

D gene: TRBD2
clone size: NA
J gene: TRBJ2-5
V gene: TRBV6-5
CDR3 protein: CASSHPGLARETQYF
CDR3 DNA: TGTGCCAGCAGCCACCCGGGACTAGCAAGAGAGACCCAGTACTTC

D gene: NA
clone size: NA
J gene: TRBJ1-5
V gene: TRBV9
CDR3 protein: CASSAGGQGGQPQHF
CDR3 DNA: TGTGCCAGCAGCGCTGGTGGGCAGGGAGGTCAGCCCCAGCATTTT

D gene: NA
clone size: NA
J gene: TRBJ2-5
V gene: TRBV7-2
CDR3 protein: CASSFQGGGFETQYF
CDR3 DNA: TGTGCCAGCAGCTTTCAAGGGGGGGGCTTCGAGACCCAGTACTTC

D gene: TRBD1
clone size: NA
J gene: TRBJ1-3
V gene: TRBV18
CDR3 protein: CASSPGQGSGNTIYF
CDR3 DNA: TGTGCCAGCTCACCGGGACAGGGTTCTGGAAACACCATATATTTT

D gene: TRBD1
clone size: NA
J gene: TRBJ1-1
V gene: TRBV11-3
CDR3 protein: CASSPQTGWGTEAFF
CDR3 DNA: TGTGCCAGCAGCCCGCAGACAGGGTGGGGGACTGAAGCTTTCTTT

D gene: NA
clone size: NA
J gene: TRBJ1-1
V gene: TRBV30
CDR3 protein: CAWDPWGETEAFF
CDR3 DNA: TGTGCCTGGGACCCCTGGGGCGAGACTGAAGCTTTCTTT

D gene: NA
clone size: NA
J gene: TRBJ2-3
V gene: TRBV6-6
CDR3 protein: CASASSDREDTQYF
CDR3 DNA: TGTGCCAGCGCTTCTAGCGATCGGGAAGATACGCAGTATTTT

D gene: NA
clone size: NA
J gene: TRBJ1-1
V gene: TRBV6-5
CDR3 protein: CASSPGNLDTEAFF
CDR3 DNA: TGTGCCAGCAGTCCAGGAAACTTGGACACTGAAGCTTTCTTT

D gene: NA
clone size: NA
J gene: TRBJ1-6
V gene: TRBV6-5
CDR3 protein: CASSSGNSPLHF
CDR3 DNA: TGTGCCAGCAGCTCAGGGAATTCACCCCTCCACTTT

D gene: NA
clone size: NA
J gene: TRBJ1-5
V gene: TRBV14
CDR3 protein: CASSHYSNQPQHF
CDR3 DNA: TGTGCCAGCAGCCATTATAGCAATCAGCCCCAGCATTTT

D gene: TRBD1
clone size: few
J gene: TRBJ1-3
V gene: TRBV9
CDR3 protein: CASSGRDRGRFGNTIYF
CDR3 DNA: TGTGCCAGCAGCGGCCGGGACAGGGGGAGATTTGGAAACACCATATATTTT

D gene: NA
clone size: once
J gene: TRBJ1-1
V gene: TRBV27
CDR3 protein: CASSPRRYTEAFF
CDR3 DNA: TGTGCCAGCAGTCCGAGGAGGTACACTGAAGCTTTCTTT

D gene: NA
clone size: NA
J gene: TRBJ1-1
V gene: TRBV6-2/TRBV6-3
CDR3 protein: CASSKTANTEAFF
CDR3 DNA: TGTGCCAGCAGTAAAACAGCAAACACTGAAGCTTTCTTT

D gene: TRBD1
clone size: NA
J gene: TRBJ1-5
V gene: TRBV2
CDR3 protein: CASSWDRVIQPQHF
CDR3 DNA: TGTGCCAGCAGCTGGGACAGGGTGATACAGCCCCAGCATTTT

D gene: TRBD1
clone size: NA
J gene: TRBJ2-7
V gene: TRBV5-5
CDR3 protein: CASSLRYRGNEQYF
CDR3 DNA: TGTGCCAGCAGCTTGAGGTACAGGGGGAACGAGCAGTACTTC

D gene: TRBD2
clone size: NA
J gene: TRBJ2-5
V gene: TRBV7-3
CDR3 protein: CASSRTRGGAGETQYF
CDR3 DNA: TGTGCCAGCAGCAGGACCCGCGGGGGGGCCGGAGAGACCCAGTACTTC

D gene: NA
clone size: NA
J gene: TRBJ1-1
V gene: TRBV6-5
CDR3 protein: CASRGAGTEAFF
CDR3 DNA: TGTGCCAGCAGGGGCGCGGGCACTGAAGCTTTCTTT

D gene: NA
clone size: NA
J gene: TRBJ1-6
V gene: TRBV5-4
CDR3 protein: CASSPTGSSYNSPLHF
CDR3 DNA: TGTGCCAGCAGTCCTACAGGGAGCTCCTATAATTCACCCCTCCACTTT

D gene: TRBD2
clone size: NA
J gene: TRBJ2-1
V gene: TRBV6-5
CDR3 protein: CASRAGGGNEQFF
CDR3 DNA: TGTGCCAGCAGGGCGGGGGGCGGCAATGAGCAGTTCTTC

D gene: NA
clone size: NA
J gene: TRBJ2-1
V gene: TRBV4-2
CDR3 protein: CASSQEQTSYNEQFF
CDR3 DNA: TGTGCCAGCAGCCAAGAACAGACCTCCTACAATGAGCAGTTCTTC

D gene: TRBD2
clone size: few
J gene: TRBJ2-3
V gene: TRBV3-1/TRBV3-2
CDR3 protein: CASSQGLAGGTDTQYF
CDR3 DNA: TGTGCCAGCAGCCAAGGCCTAGCGGGGGGCACAGATACGCAGTATTTT

D gene: NA
clone size: NA
J gene: TRBJ2-3
V gene: TRBV5-8
CDR3 protein: CASSLAIFTGGNTDTQYF
CDR3 DNA: TGTGCCAGCAGCTTGGCGATATTCACCGGGGGAAACACAGATACGCAGTATTTT

D gene: TRBD1
clone size: NA
J gene: TRBJ2-7
V gene: TRBV14
CDR3 protein: CASSQDSGQGGYEQYF
CDR3 DNA: TGTGCCAGCAGCCAAGATTCTGGACAGGGTGGCTACGAGCAGTACTTC

D gene: NA
clone size: NA
J gene: TRBJ2-5
V gene: TRBV5-5
CDR3 protein: CASSLVATSQETQYF
CDR3 DNA: TGTGCCAGCAGCTTGGTTGCGACATCCCAAGAGACCCAGTACTTC

D gene: NA
clone size: NA
J gene: TRBJ1-2
V gene: TRBV7-2
CDR3 protein: CASSLALRAGGTNGYTF
CDR3 DNA: TGTGCCAGCAGCTTAGCGCTAAGGGCCGGAGGTACTAATGGCTACACCTTC

D gene: NA
clone size: NA
J gene: TRBJ1-6
V gene: TRBV7-9
CDR3 protein: CASSYDRNSLHF
CDR3 DNA: TGTGCCAGCAGCTACGACAGAAACTCTCTCCACTTT

D gene: NA
clone size: NA
J gene: TRBJ2-7
V gene: TRBV6-5
CDR3 protein: CASTQGFLEQYF
CDR3 DNA: TGTGCCAGCACTCAGGGGTTCCTCGAGCAGTACTTC

D gene: TRBD1
clone size: NA
J gene: TRBJ2-1
V gene: TRBV10-3
CDR3 protein: CAIKPGTDYNEQFF
CDR3 DNA: TGTGCCATCAAACCCGGGACAGACTACAATGAGCAGTTCTTC

D gene: NA
clone size: NA
J gene: TRBJ2-2
V gene: TRBV10-1
CDR3 protein: CASADKNTGELFF
CDR3 DNA: TGCGCCAGCGCCGACAAGAACACCGGGGAGCTGTTTTTT

D gene: NA
clone size: few
J gene: TRBJ2-2
V gene: TRBV19
CDR3 protein: CASSMDSRAGSNTGELFF
CDR3 DNA: TGTGCCAGTAGTATGGATAGTAGGGCGGGGTCGAACACCGGGGAGCTGTTTTTT

D gene: TRBD2
clone size: NA
J gene: TRBJ2-3
V gene: TRBV10-2
CDR3 protein: CASSGLAGELKSTDTQYF
CDR3 DNA: TGCGCCAGCAGTGGGCTAGCGGGGGAACTAAAGAGCACAGATACGCAGTATTTT

D gene: NA
clone size: NA
J gene: TRBJ1-6
V gene: TRBV6-5
CDR3 protein: CASSRVNSPLHF
CDR3 DNA: TGTGCCAGCAGTCGGGTCAATTCACCCCTCCACTTT

D gene: TRBD1
clone size: NA
J gene: TRBJ2-7
V gene: TRBV6-6
CDR3 protein: CASTQGAALEQYF
CDR3 DNA: TGTGCCAGCACCCAGGGGGCGGCACTCGAGCAGTACTTC

D gene: NA
clone size: NA
J gene: TRBJ2-1
V gene: TRBV2
CDR3 protein: CASFRTSYNEQFF
CDR3 DNA: TGTGCCAGCTTCAGGACTTCCTACAATGAGCAGTTCTTC